The 3 T cell receptor beta chains below were found in one sample sequenced in a study of blood T cell repertoires in COVID-19. Profiling relied on immunoSEQ multiplex PCR, and the TCRdb table lists in-frame clones only, not all of them. The sample has over 200,000 clones; nearly 90% are singletons. Sequenced input: peripheral blood. The receptors here all came from a woman aged 18-30 years who had recovered from COVID-19.

The CDR3: CASSLTGTSGSLGELFF. The CDR3 DNA reads as TGTGCCAGCAGTTTAACTGGGACTAGCGGGAGTCTGGGGGAGCTGTTTTTT. V gene TRBV6-2 or TRBV6-3 combines with J gene TRBJ2-2; 14 nucleotides line up with TRBD2. V trimming: 4 bases; J trimming: 8 bases; junction bases outside the gene matches: 9. The CDR3 extends over 17 amino acids. The V gene's germline CDR1 is MNHEY and CDR2 SVGEGT.

The chain uses TRBV5-5 and TRBJ2-1; TRBD1 aligns across 10 bases. V shed 3 bases, J shed 3 bases, and the junction held 3 bases outside the gene matches. The germline V gene encodes CDR1 SGHKS and CDR2 YYEKEE (reference sequence). The CDR3 consists of 15 residues. As DNA, the CDR3 is TGTGCCAGCAGCTGGACAGGGGGAGTCTACAATGAGCAGTTCTTC. Encoded protein: CASSWTGGVYNEQFF.

The chain uses TRBV29-1 and TRBJ1-2, with 7 bases identical to TRBD1. The CDR3 length is 13 residues. The V segment lost 1 base and the J segment 3 bases; nucleotides outside the gene matches: 2. Per the germline V gene, CDR1 is SQVTM and CDR2 is ANQGSEA. The CDR3: CSVEGGGDYGYTF. The CDR3 region has the DNA TGCAGCGTTGAAGGAGGGGGCGACTATGGCTACACCTTC.